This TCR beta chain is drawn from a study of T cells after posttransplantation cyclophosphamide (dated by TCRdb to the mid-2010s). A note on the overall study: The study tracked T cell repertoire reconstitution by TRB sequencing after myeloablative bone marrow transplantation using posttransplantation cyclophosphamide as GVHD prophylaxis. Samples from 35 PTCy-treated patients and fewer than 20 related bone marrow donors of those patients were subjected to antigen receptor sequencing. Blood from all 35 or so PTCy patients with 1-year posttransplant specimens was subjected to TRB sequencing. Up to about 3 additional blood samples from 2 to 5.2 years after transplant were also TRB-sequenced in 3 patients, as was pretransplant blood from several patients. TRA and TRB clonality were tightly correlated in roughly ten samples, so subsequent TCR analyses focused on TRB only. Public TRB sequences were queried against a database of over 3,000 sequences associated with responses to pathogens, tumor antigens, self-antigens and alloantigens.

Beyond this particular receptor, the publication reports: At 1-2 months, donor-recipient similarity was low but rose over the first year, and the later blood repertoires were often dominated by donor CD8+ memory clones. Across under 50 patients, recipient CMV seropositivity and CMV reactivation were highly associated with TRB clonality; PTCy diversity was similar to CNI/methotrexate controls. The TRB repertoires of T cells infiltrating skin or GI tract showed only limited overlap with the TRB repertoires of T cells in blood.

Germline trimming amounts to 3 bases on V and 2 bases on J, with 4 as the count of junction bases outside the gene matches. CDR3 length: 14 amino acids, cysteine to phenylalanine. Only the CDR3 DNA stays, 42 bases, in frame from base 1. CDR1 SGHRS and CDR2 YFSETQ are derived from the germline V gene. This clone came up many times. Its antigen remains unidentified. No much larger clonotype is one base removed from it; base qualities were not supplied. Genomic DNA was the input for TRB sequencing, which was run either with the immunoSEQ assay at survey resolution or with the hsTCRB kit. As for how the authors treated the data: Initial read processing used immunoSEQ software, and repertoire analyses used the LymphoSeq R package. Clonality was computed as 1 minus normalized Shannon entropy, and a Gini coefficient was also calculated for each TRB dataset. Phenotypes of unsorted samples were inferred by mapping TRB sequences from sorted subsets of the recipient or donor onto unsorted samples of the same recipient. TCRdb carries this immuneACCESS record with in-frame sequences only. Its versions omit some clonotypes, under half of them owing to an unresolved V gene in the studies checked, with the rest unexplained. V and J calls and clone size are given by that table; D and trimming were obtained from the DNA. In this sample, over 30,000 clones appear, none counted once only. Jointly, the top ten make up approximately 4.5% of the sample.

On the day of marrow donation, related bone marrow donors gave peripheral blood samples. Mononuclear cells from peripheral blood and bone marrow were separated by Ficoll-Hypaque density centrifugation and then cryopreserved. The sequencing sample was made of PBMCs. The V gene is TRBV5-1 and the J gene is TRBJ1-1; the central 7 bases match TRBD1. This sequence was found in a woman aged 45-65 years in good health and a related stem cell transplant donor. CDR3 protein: CASSSGTDNTEAFF. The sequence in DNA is TGCGCCAGCAGCTCCGGGACAGATAACACTGAAGCTTTCTTT.